The 11 T cell receptor beta chains reported below all come from one sample, sequenced in a study of cytomegalovirus exposure and HLA in healthy donors. A multiplex PCR was run with 60 Vbeta primers and 13 Jbeta primers. The data were produced by immunoSEQ multiplex PCR, yet TCRdb's version contains in-frame clones alone and is incomplete. The sample contains tens of thousands of clones, about 80% of which appear only once. Sequencing was done on a sample of PBMCs. These TCRs come from a man between 45 and 60 years old in good health and CMV-seronegative.

The gene calls are TRBV7-9 and TRBJ1-1; 7 bases fit TRBD1. Germline trimming cut 4 bases from V and 1 base from J; bases unmatched to any gene: 12. Per germline, CDR1 SEHNR and CDR2 FQNEAQ (reference sequence). The CDR3 has 17 amino acids. The DNA of the CDR3 is TGTGCCAGCAGCTCTCCACAGGGGAAGGGGTCGAACACTGAAGCTTTCTTT. Its protein is CASSSPQGKGSNTEAFF.

In this sample, this clone turned up a few times. The rearrangement joins TRBV2 to TRBJ2-6; 15 bases map to TRBD2. The CDR3 is 17 amino acids. The germline CDR1 and CDR2 sequences are SNHLY and FYNNEI. The V segment lost 6 bases and the J segment 2 bases; nucleotides outside the gene matches: 2. Here the CDR3 DNA reads TGTGCCAGCAGAGGACTAGCGGGGGGGACTGGGGCCAACGTCCTGACTTTC. Amino acids: CASRGLAGGTGANVLTF.

The V gene is TRBV5-1, the J gene TRBJ1-6, with D possibly being TRBD1 (5 bases). The CDR3 covers 13 residues. Germline V gene sequence: CDR1 SGHRS, CDR2 YFSETQ. Trimming left V 0 bases short and J 10 bases short, with 8 bases between. CDR3 sequence (DNA): TGCGCCAGCAGCTTGGATGGGGGGTCACCCCTCCACTTT. This codes for CASSLDGGSPLHF.

This clone showed up just a few times. This sample also contains other DNA sequences that code for the same CDR3. J is TRBJ1-6 and V is TRBV30; no clear D gene. CDR1 and CDR2 from the germline V gene are GTSNPN and SVGIG (reference sequence). With 4 bases removed from V and 5 bases from J, the gap between germline ends came to 9 bases. The CDR3 is made up of 13 amino acids. CDR3 in amino acids: CAWNRRDNSPLHF. The CDR3 nucleotides read TGTGCCTGGAACCGACGGGATAATTCACCCCTCCACTTT.

V is TRBV5-6 and J is TRBJ1-6, with D maybe TRBD1 (5 bases). Germline-derived CDR1 and CDR2 are SGHDT and YYEEEE. The CDR3 contains 15 residues. V lost 4 bases and J 8 bases, leaving 16 bases between the germline ends. This CDR3 is CASSPPGIADSPLHF. CDR3 in DNA: TGTGCCAGCAGCCCCCCAGGGATCGCAGATTCACCCCTCCACTTT.

This clone has more than one count but fewer than ten. The chain employs TRBV2 and TRBJ1-1, with D possibly matching TRBD1 (5 bases). The CDR3 is 13 amino acids. The germline V gene encodes CDR1 SNHLY and CDR2 FYNNEI. V was cut by 6 bases and J by 11 bases, with 19 bases left in between. The CDR3 sequence: CASRIDSQGVAFF. CDR3 DNA sequence: TGTGCCAGCAGGATAGACAGCCAGGGCGTGGCTTTCTTT.

This clone was found a few times. The chain links TRBV7-2 to TRBJ1-1; perhaps TRBD1 as D (5 bases). This CDR3 has 13 residues. Germline-derived CDR1 and CDR2 are SGHTA and FQGNSA. V gave up 1 base and J gave up 7 bases, with 10 bases separating them. CDR3: CASSLVGGGEAFF. CDR3 sequence (DNA): TGTGCCAGCAGCTTAGTGGGGGGGGGTGAAGCTTTCTTT.

This clone was seen just once. The genes are TRBV10-3 and TRBJ2-1, with 12 nucleotides matching TRBD2. J gave up 9 bases and V 4 bases, and 10 bases lay outside the gene matches. CDR3 length equals 16 residues. Germline loops: CDR1 ENHRY, CDR2 SYGVKD. The CDR3 DNA reads TGTGCCATCAGTGCACCTAGCGGGGGGGCGACGGTTGAGCAGTTCTTC. It translates to CAISAPSGGATVEQFF.

The CDR3 sequence: CASSMVLLSNQPQHF. Here the CDR3 DNA reads TGTGCCAGTAGTATGGTCTTACTTAGCAATCAGCCCCAGCATTTT. This rearrangement joins TRBV19 to TRBJ1-5, with D unresolved. The germline CDR1 and CDR2 sequences are LNHDA and SQIVND (reference sequence). There are 15 residues in the CDR3. Trimming removed 3 bases at V and 0 bases at J, with 9 bases between. The full variable domain, its missing parts supplied by reference TRBV19 and TRBJ1-5, is DGGITQSPKYLFRKEGQNVTLSCEQNLNHDAMYWYRQDPGQGLRLIYYSQIVNDFQKGDIAEGYSVSREKKESFPLTVTSAQKNPTAFYLCASSMVLLSNQPQHFGDGTRLSIL.

The V gene is TRBV6-1, the J gene TRBJ1-5, with a possible D match to TRBD1 (6 bases). Trimming cost V 6 bases and J 6 bases, with 9 bases left between them. The germline V gene has CDR1 MNHNS and CDR2 SASEGT. The CDR3 is 12 residues long. The CDR3 is CASRQGGQPQHF. The CDR3 DNA follows: TGTGCCAGCAGACAAGGGGGTCAGCCCCAGCATTTT.

This clone was found once. The CDR3 spells CASKGEGREETQYF. The CDR3 region has the DNA TGTGCCAGTAAAGGTGAAGGGAGGGAAGAGACCCAGTACTTC. The chain employs TRBV19 and TRBJ2-5, with 7 bases fitting TRBD2. In germline, CDR1 is LNHDA, CDR2 SQIVND (reference sequence). V lost 7 bases, J lost 3 bases, and 8 bases stayed unmatched. The CDR3 runs 14 residues.